One sample yielded the 23 T cell receptor beta chains listed below, sequenced in a study of Graves' ophthalmopathy and Graves' hyperthyroidism. RNA transcripts were the source from which TCR beta CDR3 regions were amplified. Second-round multiplex PCR followed a first-round RT-PCR using HTBI primers. TCRdb passed the multiplex PCR reads through MiXCR, listing each CDR3 protein once. The table shows hundreds of thousands of distinct CDR3 sequences, with about two fifths occurring only once. Sequencing was carried out using peripheral blood. These receptors all stem from an adult man with Graves' ophthalmopathy.

This clonotype occurred many times. The V call is TRBV7-2, the J call TRBJ1-6; D unresolved. Germline lookup yields CDR1 SGHTA and CDR2 FQGNSA. The CDR3 totals 13 residues. The V gene lost 4 bases and the J gene lost 8 bases, with 9 bases spanning the gap. CDR3 coding DNA: TGTGCCAGCAGCTCGGGATTGCATTCACCCCTCCACTTT. This codes for CASSSGLHSPLHF.

The J gene is TRBJ1-5, the V gene TRBV5-8; no firm D call. CDR1 SGHTS and CDR2 YDEGEE come from the germline V gene. This CDR3 comprises 15 residues. V lost 3 bases to trimming and J lost 2 bases, with 12 bases between them. CDR3 nucleotides: TGTGCCAGCAGCTCGGGAGTCAATGGCAATCAGCCCCAGCATTTT. Its protein is CASSSGVNGNQPQHF.

The chain joins TRBV7-9 to TRBJ2-5, with a tentative D call TRBD2 (5 bases). CDR3 length equals 15 residues. V shed 3 bases and J shed 5 bases, with 16 bases lying between them. CDR1 SEHNR and CDR2 FQNEAQ come from the germline V gene (reference sequence). The CDR3: CASSLGTRDAETQYF. In DNA, the CDR3 is TGTGCCAGCAGCTTGGGAACTCGGGATGCGGAGACCCAGTACTTC.

Ten or more counts support this clonotype. CDR3 DNA sequence: TGTGCCAGCAGTGGAACCAGCCAAGGGAGTCAGAATCAGCCCCAGCATTTT. Its translation: CASSGTSQGSQNQPQHF. The chain uses TRBV2 and TRBJ1-5; no reliable D call. The germline CDR1 and CDR2 sequences are SNHLY and FYNNEI. V lost 4 bases and J 4 bases, leaving 20 bases between the germline ends. The CDR3 extends over 17 amino acids.

This clonotype showed up many times. J is TRBJ1-1 and V is TRBV4-2, with D hard to call. Germline V gene data show CDR1 as LGHNA and CDR2 as YNFKEQ. V lost 0 bases to trimming and J lost 5 bases, with 13 bases between them. The CDR3 is 15 amino acids. For the CDR3, the DNA is TGTGCCAGCAGCCAAGATTGGGTTGAGAGGACTGAAGCTTTCTTT. Translated, it gives CASSQDWVERTEAFF.

In this sample, this clonotype turned up many times. The DNA of the CDR3 is TGCGCCAGCAGCTACACCGGGACAGGGAGCAACGAGCAGTACTTC. Translated, it gives CASSYTGTGSNEQYF. V and J are TRBV5-1 and TRBJ2-7, with 9 bases matching TRBD1. The CDR3 is made up of 15 amino acids. The V gene's germline CDR1 is SGHRS and CDR2 YFSETQ. V shed 3 bases and J 5 bases; nucleotides not matched to a gene: 9.

This sequence joins TRBV7-9 and TRBJ1-5; D is ambiguous. Looked up from germline, CDR1 is SEHNR and CDR2 is FQNEAQ (reference sequence). This CDR3 comprises 13 residues. Trimming stripped 5 bases from V and 7 bases from J, with 12 bases between. CDR3: CASSRGVSQPQHF. The CDR3 bases are TGTGCCAGCAGCCGTGGGGTATCACAGCCCCAGCATTTT.

The sample holds many counts of this clonotype. The gene calls are TRBV19 and TRBJ1-6; maybe TRBD1 (5 bases). The CDR3 runs 16 residues. V lost 2 bases, J lost 11 bases, and 19 bases lay in between. The V gene's germline CDR1 is LNHDA and CDR2 SQIVND (reference sequence). The CDR3 coding sequence is TGTGCCAGTAGTATAACTCGTAACAGGCGAGCGGCACCCCTCCACTTT. This codes for CASSITRNRRAAPLHF.

This chain connects TRBV3-1 to TRBJ2-7; 8 nucleotides match TRBD1. Germline lookup yields CDR1 LGHDT and CDR2 YNNKEL (reference sequence). V was pared by 0 bases and J by 2 bases, with 6 bases of the junction left unmatched. The CDR3 contains 16 residues. This CDR3 reads CASSQDRDRPTYEQYF. Here the CDR3 DNA reads TGTGCCAGCAGCCAAGATAGGGACAGGCCAACCTACGAGCAGTACTTC.

V usage is TRBV7-9 and J usage is TRBJ1-4, with TRBD1 matching over 7 bases. The CDR3 has 14 amino acids. The V gene's germline CDR1 is SEHNR and CDR2 FQNEAQ (reference sequence). With 4 bases clipped from V and 7 bases from J, the junction kept 6 bases outside the gene matches. In DNA, the CDR3 is TGTGCCAGCAGCTCAACGACAGGGATTGAAAAACTGTTTTTT. Encoded protein: CASSSTTGIEKLFF.

The chain is built from TRBV9 and TRBJ2-2, with unresolved D. Trimming left V 5 bases short and J 6 bases short, with 17 bases between. Per germline, CDR1 SGDLS and CDR2 YYNGEE. The CDR3 loop spans 15 amino acids. The CDR3 sequence: CASSFSIEAAGELFF. The CDR3 DNA follows: TGTGCCAGCAGTTTTTCCATAGAGGCGGCCGGGGAGCTGTTTTTT.

This clonotype turned up a few times. This sequence joins TRBV25-1 and TRBJ2-6; 7 nucleotides align to TRBD1. After removal of 4 bases from V and 0 bases from J, the junction contained 9 bases not matched to a gene. The germline V gene has CDR1 MGHDK and CDR2 SYGVNS. This CDR3 comprises 18 residues. The CDR3 DNA sequence: TGTGCCAGCAGTGCTCCGACAGGGACCTTCTCTGGGGCCAACGTCCTGACTTTC. Protein: CASSAPTGTFSGANVLTF.

On this clonotype itself: This may be a read error, as it is one base from a much larger clone. The rearrangement joins TRBV9 to TRBJ1-5, with D perhaps matching TRBD1 (5 bases). V gave up 1 base and J gave up 7 bases, with 15 bases separating them. This CDR3 is built from 15 residues. Germline assignment: CDR1 SGDLS and CDR2 YYNGEE. The CDR3 DNA reads TGTGCCAGCAGCGTATCAGTTGCGGGGGGGCAGCCCCAGCATTTT. This sequence encodes CASSVSVAGGQPQHF. The full variable domain, in which reference TRBV9 and TRBJ1-5 provide the parts outside the CDR3, is DSGVTQTPKHLITATGQRVTLRCSPRSGDLSVYWYQQSLDQGLQFLIQYYNGEERAKGNILERFSAQQFPDLHSELNLSSLELGDSALYFCASSVSVAGGQPQHFGDGTRLSIL.

In its sample, this clonotype was seen many times. The chain joins TRBV7-9 to TRBJ1-2, with D perhaps TRBD1 (6 bases). V was pared by 5 bases and J by 4 bases, with 14 bases between. The length of the CDR3 is 14 residues. CDR1 is SEHNR, CDR2 FQNEAQ, per germline (reference sequence). The CDR3 coding sequence is TGTGCCAGCAGCCCCGCAGGGGCCGGCTATGGCTACACCTTC. This gives the protein CASSPAGAGYGYTF.

As for this clonotype: A much bigger clone sits one base away, suggesting this may be a read error. The V and J genes are TRBV7-8 and TRBJ2-7; 11 nucleotides match TRBD1. Looked up from germline, CDR1 is SGHVS and CDR2 is FQNEAQ. V was clipped by 1 base and J by 6 bases; unmatched bases: 11. This CDR3 region has 17 residues. As DNA, the CDR3 is TGTGCCAGCAGCTTAGTTCCTCGGACAGGGGGCACCTGCGAGCAGTACTTC. Translating it yields CASSLVPRTGGTCEQYF.

The V gene is TRBV7-3, the J gene TRBJ1-1; weak D call: TRBD1 (6 bases). Per germline, CDR1 SGHTA and CDR2 FQGTGA. Trimming removed 2 bases from V and 11 bases from J, with 15 bases in between. This CDR3 is 13 amino acids long. As DNA, the CDR3 is TGTGCCAGCAGCTTAGGGACACCCGGGGAGGCTTTCTTT. As protein: CASSLGTPGEAFF.

The V and J genes are TRBV5-1 and TRBJ2-2; TRBD2 agrees at 13 bases. J lost 6 bases, V lost 4 bases, and 6 bases had no gene match. This CDR3 has 16 residues. Germline assignment: CDR1 SGHRS and CDR2 YFSETQ. CDR3 loop: CASSPPTSGRAGELFF. The CDR3, as DNA: TGCGCCAGCAGCCCCCCTACTAGCGGGAGGGCCGGGGAGCTGTTTTTT.

The chain joins TRBV11-1 to TRBJ2-7, with D perhaps TRBD1 (6 bases). Germline CDR1 is SGHAT and CDR2 is FQDESV (reference sequence). Trimming stripped 5 bases from V and 4 bases from J, with 9 bases between. The CDR3 consists of 12 residues. The CDR3 DNA follows: TGTGCCAGCAGCCGGGGACATTACGAGCAGTACTTC. It is translated as CASSRGHYEQYF.

This clonotype showed up many times. This chain uses TRBV13 with TRBJ2-5; TRBD2 matches at 7 bases. With V trimmed by 5 bases and J by 2 bases, 8 bases remained unmatched. The CDR3 is 15 residues long. Germline lookup yields CDR1 PRHDT and CDR2 FYEKMQ (reference sequence). The CDR3 protein is CASSERGGGQETQYF. The CDR3 coding sequence is TGTGCCAGCAGCGAAAGGGGCGGGGGTCAAGAGACCCAGTACTTC.

V is TRBV29-1 and J is TRBJ1-2; 8 bases align to TRBD1. The CDR3 length is 13 residues. Germline V gene sequence: CDR1 SQVTM, CDR2 ANQGSEA. With 4 bases clipped from V and 0 bases from J, the junction kept 1 base outside the gene matches. In DNA, the CDR3 is TGCAGCGTTGTACAGGGGGCTAACTATGGCTACACCTTC. It specifies CSVVQGANYGYTF.

As to this clonotype: One junction end does not reproduce the germline sequence, and a read error may be involved. The rearrangement links TRBV10-3 to TRBJ1-1; D may be TRBD1 (6 bases). CDR1 is ENHRY and CDR2 is SYGVKD in the germline V gene. The CDR3 spans 18 residues. The CDR3 DNA reads TGTGCCAGCAGTGCCGAACTCCAGGGGATCGGCCAGAACACTGAAGCTTTCTTT. It encodes CASSAELQGIGQNTEAFF.

In this sample, this clonotype turned up many times. The chain uses TRBV11-2 and TRBJ2-2, with a weak D call TRBD2 (7 bases). CDR1 is SGHAT, CDR2 FQNNGV, per germline. The V gene lost 5 bases and the J gene lost 5 bases, with 18 bases spanning the gap. There are 16 residues in the CDR3. As DNA, the CDR3 is TGTGCCAGCAGCCCGAGGGGGGGCCTGAGTACCGGGGAGCTGTTTTTT. This translates into CASSPRGGLSTGELFF.

Many counts were recorded for this clonotype. V usage is TRBV29-1 and J usage is TRBJ2-7; maybe TRBD1 (6 bases). Trimming stripped 6 bases from V and 6 bases from J, with 15 bases between. The CDR3 is made up of 12 amino acids. Germline assignment: CDR1 SQVTM and CDR2 ANQGSEA. The CDR3 region is CSVARGSFEQYF. Written as DNA, the CDR3 is TGCAGCGTGGCGAGGGGGAGTTTCGAGCAGTACTTC.